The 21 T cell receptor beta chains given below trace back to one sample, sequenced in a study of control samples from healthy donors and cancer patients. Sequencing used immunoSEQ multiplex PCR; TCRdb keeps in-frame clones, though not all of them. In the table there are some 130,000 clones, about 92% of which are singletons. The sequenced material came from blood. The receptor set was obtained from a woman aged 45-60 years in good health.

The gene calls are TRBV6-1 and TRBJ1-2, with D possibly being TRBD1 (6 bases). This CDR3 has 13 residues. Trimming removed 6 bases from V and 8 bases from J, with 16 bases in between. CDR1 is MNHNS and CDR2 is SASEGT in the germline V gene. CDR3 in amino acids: CASSLISGEGYTF. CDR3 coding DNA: TGTGCCAGCAGCCTAATTTCAGGGGAAGGCTACACCTTC.

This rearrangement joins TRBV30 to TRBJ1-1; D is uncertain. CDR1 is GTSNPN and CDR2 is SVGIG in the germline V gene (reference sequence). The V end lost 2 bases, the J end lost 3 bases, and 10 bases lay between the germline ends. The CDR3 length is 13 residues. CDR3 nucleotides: TGTGCCTGGAGTCGGCGGAAACACACTGAAGCTTTCTTT. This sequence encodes CAWSRRKHTEAFF. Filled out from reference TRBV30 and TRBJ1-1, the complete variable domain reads SQTIHQWPATLVQPVGSPLSLECTVEGTSNPNLYWYRQAAGRGLQLLFYSVGIGQISSEVPQNLSASRPQDRQFILSSKKLLLSDSGFYLCAWSRRKHTEAFFGQGTRLTVV.

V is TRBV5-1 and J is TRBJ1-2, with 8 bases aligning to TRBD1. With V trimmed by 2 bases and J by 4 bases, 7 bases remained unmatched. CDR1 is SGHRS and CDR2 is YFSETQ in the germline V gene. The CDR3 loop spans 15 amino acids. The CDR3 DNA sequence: TGCGCCAGCAGCTTCACAGGGGGATTCGGCTATGGCTACACCTTC. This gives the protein CASSFTGGFGYGYTF.

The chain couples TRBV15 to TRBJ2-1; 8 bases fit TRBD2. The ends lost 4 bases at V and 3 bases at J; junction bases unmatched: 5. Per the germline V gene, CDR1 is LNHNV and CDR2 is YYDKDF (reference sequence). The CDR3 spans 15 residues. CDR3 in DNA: TGTGCCACCAGCATAGGACTAGCTAACTACAATGAGCAGTTCTTC. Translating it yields CATSIGLANYNEQFF.

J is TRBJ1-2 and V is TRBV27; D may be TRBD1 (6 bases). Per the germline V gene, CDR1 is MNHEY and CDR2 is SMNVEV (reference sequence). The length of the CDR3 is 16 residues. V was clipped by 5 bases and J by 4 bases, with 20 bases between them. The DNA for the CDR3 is TGTGCCAGCAGTCTAAGTAGAGGGGGAAGGGTCTATGGCTACACCTTC. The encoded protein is CASSLSRGGRVYGYTF.

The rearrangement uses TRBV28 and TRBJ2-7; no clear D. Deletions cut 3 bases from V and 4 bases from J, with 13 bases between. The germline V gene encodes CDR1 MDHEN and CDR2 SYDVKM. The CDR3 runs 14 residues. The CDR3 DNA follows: TGTGCCAGCAGTTTTTTAATGAACGTTTACGAGCAGTACTTC. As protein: CASSFLMNVYEQYF.

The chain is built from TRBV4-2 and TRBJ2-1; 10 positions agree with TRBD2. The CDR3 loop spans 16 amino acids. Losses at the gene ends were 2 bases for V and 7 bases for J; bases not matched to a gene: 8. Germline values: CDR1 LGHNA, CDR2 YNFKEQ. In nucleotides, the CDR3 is TGTGCCAGCAGCCAAAATAGCGGGGGGATTAGGAATGAGCAGTTCTTC. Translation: CASSQNSGGIRNEQFF.

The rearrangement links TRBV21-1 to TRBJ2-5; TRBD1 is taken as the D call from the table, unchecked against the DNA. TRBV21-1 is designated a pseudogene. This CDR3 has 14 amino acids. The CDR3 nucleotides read TGTGCCAGCAGCAAAGTGGGGGCACTCCGGACCCAGTACTTC. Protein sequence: CASSKVGALRTQYF.

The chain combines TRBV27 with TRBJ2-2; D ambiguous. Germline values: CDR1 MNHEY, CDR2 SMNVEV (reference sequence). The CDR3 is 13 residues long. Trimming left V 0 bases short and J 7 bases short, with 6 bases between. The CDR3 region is CASSLSSNGELFF. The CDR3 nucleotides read TGTGCCAGCAGTTTATCTTCGAACGGGGAGCTGTTTTTT.

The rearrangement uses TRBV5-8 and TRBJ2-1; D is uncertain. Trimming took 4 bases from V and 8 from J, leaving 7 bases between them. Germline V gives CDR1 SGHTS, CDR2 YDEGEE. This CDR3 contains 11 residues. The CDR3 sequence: CASSLTYEQFF. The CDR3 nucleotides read TGTGCCAGCAGCCTGACTTATGAGCAGTTCTTC.

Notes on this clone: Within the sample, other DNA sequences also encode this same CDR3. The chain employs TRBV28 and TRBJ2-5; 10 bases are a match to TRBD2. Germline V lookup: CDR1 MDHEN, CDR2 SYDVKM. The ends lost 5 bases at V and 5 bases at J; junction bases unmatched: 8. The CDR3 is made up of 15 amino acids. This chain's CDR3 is CASSPPSGRGETQYF. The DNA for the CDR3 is TGTGCCAGCAGTCCTCCTAGCGGGAGAGGGGAGACCCAGTACTTC.

In DNA, the CDR3 is TGTGCCAGCAGCCAAGGGACAGGGTCCTACGAGCAGTACTTC. Translation: CASSQGTGSYEQYF. The chain uses TRBV3-1 (or the pseudogene TRBV3-2) and TRBJ2-7; TRBD1 aligns across 8 bases. Germline-derived CDR1 and CDR2 are LGHDT and YNNKEL (reference sequence). The ends lost 1 base at V and 1 base at J; junction bases unmatched: 0. The CDR3 covers 14 residues.

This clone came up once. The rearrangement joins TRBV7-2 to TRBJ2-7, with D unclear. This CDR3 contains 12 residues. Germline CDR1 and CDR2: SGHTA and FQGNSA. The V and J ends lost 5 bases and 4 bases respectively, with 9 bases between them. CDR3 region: CASSRTLYEQYF. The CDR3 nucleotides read TGTGCCAGCAGCCGAACTTTGTACGAGCAGTACTTC.

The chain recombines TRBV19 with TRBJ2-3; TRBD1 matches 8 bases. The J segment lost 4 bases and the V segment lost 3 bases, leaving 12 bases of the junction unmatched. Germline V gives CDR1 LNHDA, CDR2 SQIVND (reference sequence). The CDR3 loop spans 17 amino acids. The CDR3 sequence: CASSIWGQGAEADTQYF. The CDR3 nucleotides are TGTGCCAGTAGTATCTGGGGGCAGGGGGCTGAGGCAGATACGCAGTATTTT.

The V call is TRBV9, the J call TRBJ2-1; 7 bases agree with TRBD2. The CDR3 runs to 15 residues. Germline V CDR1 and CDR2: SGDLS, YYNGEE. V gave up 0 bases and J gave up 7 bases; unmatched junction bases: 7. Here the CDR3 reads CASSVVAGALNEQFF. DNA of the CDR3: TGTGCCAGCAGCGTAGTTGCGGGAGCACTAAATGAGCAGTTCTTC.

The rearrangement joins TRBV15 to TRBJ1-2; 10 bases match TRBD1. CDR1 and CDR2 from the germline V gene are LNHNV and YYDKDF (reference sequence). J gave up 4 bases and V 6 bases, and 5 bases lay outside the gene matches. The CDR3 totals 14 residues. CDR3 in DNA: TGTGCCACCAGGGTCGACAGGGGGCCCTATGGCTACACCTTC. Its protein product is CATRVDRGPYGYTF.

The CDR3 bases are TGCAGCGTCCTGTTCAGCCAAGAGACCCAGTACTTC. It encodes CSVLFSQETQYF. The rearrangement uses TRBV29-1 and TRBJ2-5; D gene ambiguous. V shed 6 bases and J shed 1 base, with 9 bases lying between them. Germline V gene lookup returns CDR1 SQVTM and CDR2 ANQGSEA. This CDR3 has 12 amino acids. Full variable domain (outside the CDR3, taken from reference TRBV29-1 and TRBJ2-5): SAVISQKPSRDICQRGTSLTIQCQVDSQVTMMFWYRQQPGQSLTLIATANQGSEATYESGFVIDKFPISRPNLTFSTLTVSNMSPEDSSIYLCSVLFSQETQYFGPGTRLLVL.

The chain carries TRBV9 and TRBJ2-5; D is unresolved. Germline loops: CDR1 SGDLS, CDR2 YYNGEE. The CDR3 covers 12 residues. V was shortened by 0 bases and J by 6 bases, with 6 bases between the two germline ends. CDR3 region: CASSVAIQTQYF. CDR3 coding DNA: TGTGCCAGCAGCGTAGCTATACAGACCCAGTACTTC.

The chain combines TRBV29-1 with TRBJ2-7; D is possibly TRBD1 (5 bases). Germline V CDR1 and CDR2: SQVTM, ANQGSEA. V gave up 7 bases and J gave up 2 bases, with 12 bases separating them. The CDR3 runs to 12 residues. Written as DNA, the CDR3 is TGCAGCGCTGGGGTAGGGGCCTACGAGCAGTACTTC. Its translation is CSAGVGAYEQYF.

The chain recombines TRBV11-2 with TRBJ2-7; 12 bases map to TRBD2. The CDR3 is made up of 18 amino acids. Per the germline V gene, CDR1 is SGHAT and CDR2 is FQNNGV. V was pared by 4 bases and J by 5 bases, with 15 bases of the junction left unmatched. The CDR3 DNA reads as TGTGCCAGCAGCTGGGAGGCTAGCGGGAGGGCCATTCAACACGAGCAGTACTTC. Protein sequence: CASSWEASGRAIQHEQYF.

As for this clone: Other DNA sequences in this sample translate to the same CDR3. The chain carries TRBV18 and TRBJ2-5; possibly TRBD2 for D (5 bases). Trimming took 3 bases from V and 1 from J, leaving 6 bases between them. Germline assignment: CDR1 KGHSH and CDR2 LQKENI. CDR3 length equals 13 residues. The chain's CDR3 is CASSPGIQETQYF. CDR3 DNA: TGTGCCAGCTCACCCGGGATCCAAGAGACCCAGTACTTC. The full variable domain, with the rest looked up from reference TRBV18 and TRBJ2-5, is NAGVMQNPRHLVRRRGQEARLRCSPMKGHSHVYWYRQLPEEGLKFMVYLQKENIIDESGMPKERFSAEFPKEGPSILRIQQVVRGDSAAYFCASSPGIQETQYFGPGTRLLVL.